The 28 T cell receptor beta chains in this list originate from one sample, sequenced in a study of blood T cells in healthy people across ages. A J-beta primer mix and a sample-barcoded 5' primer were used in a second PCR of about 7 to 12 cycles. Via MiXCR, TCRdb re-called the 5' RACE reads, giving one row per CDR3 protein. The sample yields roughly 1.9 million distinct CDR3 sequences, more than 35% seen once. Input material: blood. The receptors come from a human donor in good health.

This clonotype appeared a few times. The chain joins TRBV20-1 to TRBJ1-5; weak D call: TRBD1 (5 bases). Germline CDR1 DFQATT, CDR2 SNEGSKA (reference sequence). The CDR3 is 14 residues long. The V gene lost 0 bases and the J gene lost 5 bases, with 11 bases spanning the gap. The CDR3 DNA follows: TGCAGTGCTAGAGATTCCCAGGGTCATCAGCCCCAGCATTTT. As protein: CSARDSQGHQPQHF.

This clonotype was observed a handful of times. CDR3 sequence: CASTRGDEGSPLHF. CDR3 DNA: TGCGCCAGCACCCGAGGGGATGAAGGTTCACCCCTCCACTTT. The rearrangement links TRBV5-1 to TRBJ1-6, with D possibly TRBD1 on 5 matching bases. The ends were cut back, 6 bases at V and 9 bases at J, with 16 bases in the middle. The germline gives CDR1 SGHRS, CDR2 YFSETQ. The CDR3 has 14 amino acids.

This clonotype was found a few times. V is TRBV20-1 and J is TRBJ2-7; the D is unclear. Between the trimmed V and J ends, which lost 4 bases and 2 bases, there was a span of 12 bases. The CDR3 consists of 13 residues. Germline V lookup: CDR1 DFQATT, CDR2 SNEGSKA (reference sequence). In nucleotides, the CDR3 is TGCAGTGCTAATAACGGTCCCACCTACGAGCAGTACTTC. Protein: CSANNGPTYEQYF.

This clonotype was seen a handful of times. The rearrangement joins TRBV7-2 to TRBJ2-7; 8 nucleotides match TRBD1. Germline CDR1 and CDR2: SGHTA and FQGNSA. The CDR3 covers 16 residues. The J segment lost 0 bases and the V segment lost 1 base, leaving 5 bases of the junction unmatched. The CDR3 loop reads CASSLGLGTGSYEQYF. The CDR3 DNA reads TGTGCCAGCAGCTTAGGGCTAGGGACAGGCTCCTACGAGCAGTACTTC.

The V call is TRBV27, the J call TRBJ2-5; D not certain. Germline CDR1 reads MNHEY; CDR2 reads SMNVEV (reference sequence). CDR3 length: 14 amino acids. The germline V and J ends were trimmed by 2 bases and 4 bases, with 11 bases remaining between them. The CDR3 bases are TGTGCCAGCAGTTTAAACAGTGGCCGAGAGACCCAGTACTTC. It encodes CASSLNSGRETQYF.

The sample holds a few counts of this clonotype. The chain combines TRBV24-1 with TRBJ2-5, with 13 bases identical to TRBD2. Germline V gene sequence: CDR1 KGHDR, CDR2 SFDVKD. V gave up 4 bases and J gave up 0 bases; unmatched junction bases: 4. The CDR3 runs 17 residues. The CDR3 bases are TGTGCCACCAGTGACCCTGGACTAGCGGGGGACCAAGAGACCCAGTACTTC. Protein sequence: CATSDPGLAGDQETQYF.

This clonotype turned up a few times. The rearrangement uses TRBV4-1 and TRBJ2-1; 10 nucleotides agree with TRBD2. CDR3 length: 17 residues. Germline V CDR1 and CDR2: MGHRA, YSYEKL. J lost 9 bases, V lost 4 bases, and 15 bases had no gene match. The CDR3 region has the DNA TGCGCCAGCAGCCGCGAAGCGGGGGGGCCACGCCTGGGTGAGCAGTTCTTC. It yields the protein CASSREAGGPRLGEQFF.

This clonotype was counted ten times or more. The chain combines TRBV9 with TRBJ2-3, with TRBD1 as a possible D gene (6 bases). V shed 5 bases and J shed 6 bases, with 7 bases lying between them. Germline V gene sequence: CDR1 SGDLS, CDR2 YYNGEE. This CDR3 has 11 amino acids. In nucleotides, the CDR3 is TGTGCCAGCAGGAGGGGGGATACGCAGTATTTT. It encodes CASRRGDTQYF.

The CDR3 loop reads CASSQGGHYGYTF. The CDR3 nucleotides are TGTGCCAGCAGCCAGGGGGGACACTATGGCTACACCTTC. The chain is built from TRBV4-2 and TRBJ1-2; possible D gene TRBD1, 5 bases. From germline, CDR1 is LGHNA and CDR2 YNFKEQ. Between the trimmed V and J ends, which lost 3 bases and 3 bases, there was a span of 8 bases. CDR3 length: 13 residues.

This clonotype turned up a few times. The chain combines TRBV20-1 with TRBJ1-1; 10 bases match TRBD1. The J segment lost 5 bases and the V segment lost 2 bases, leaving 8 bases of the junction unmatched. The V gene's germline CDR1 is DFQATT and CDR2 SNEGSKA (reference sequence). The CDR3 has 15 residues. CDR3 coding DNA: TGCAGTGCTAGAAGCCCCGGGACAGGGGTAACTGAAGCTTTCTTT. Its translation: CSARSPGTGVTEAFF.

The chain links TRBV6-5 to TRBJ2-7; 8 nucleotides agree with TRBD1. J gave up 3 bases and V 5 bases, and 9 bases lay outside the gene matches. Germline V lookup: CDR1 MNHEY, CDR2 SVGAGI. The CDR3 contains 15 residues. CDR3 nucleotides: TGTGCCAGCAGTCGGACAGGGCTGGAGGTCTACGAGCAGTACTTC. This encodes CASSRTGLEVYEQYF.

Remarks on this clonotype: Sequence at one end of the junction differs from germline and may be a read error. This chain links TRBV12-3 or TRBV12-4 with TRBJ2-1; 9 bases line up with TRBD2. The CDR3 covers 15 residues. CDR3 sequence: CASSSGTSPYNEEFF. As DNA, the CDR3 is TGTGCCAGCAGTTCCGGGACTAGCCCCTACAATGAGGAGTTCTTC.

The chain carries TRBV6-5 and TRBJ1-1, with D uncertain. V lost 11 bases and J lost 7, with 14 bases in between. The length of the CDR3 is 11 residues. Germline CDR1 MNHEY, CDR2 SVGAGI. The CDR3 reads CAGTGPFEAFF. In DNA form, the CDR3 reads TGTGCCGGCACCGGACCCTTTGAAGCTTTCTTT.

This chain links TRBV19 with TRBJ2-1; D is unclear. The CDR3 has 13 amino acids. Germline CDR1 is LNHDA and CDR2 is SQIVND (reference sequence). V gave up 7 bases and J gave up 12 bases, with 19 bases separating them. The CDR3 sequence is CASTVAENEVQFF. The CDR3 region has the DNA TGTGCCAGTACGGTAGCAGAAAATGAGGTGCAGTTCTTC.

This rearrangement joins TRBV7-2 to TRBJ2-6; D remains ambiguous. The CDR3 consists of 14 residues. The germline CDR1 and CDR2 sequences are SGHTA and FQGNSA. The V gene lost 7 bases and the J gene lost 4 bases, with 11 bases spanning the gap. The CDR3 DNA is TGTACCAGCACCGCCGTCGGCGGGGCCAACGTCCTGACTTTC. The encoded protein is CTSTAVGGANVLTF.

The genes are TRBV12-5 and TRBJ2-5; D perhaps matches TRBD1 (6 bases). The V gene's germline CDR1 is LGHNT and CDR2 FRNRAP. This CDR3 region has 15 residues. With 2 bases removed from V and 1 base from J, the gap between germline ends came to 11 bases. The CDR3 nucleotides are TGTGCTAGTGGTTTGCCAGGGGAAAGCCAAGAGACCCAGTACTTC. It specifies CASGLPGESQETQYF.

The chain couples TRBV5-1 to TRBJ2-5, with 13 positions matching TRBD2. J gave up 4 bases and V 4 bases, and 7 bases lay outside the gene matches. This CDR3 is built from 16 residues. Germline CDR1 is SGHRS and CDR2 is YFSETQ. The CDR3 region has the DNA TGCGCCAGCAGCATGAGACTAGCGGGGGGCGGAGAGACCCAGTACTTC. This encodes CASSMRLAGGGETQYF.

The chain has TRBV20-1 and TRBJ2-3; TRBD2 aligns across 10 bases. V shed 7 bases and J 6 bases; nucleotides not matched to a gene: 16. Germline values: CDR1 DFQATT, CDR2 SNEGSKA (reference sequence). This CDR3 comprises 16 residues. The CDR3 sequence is CSGIPPGAGGRDTQYF. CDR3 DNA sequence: TGCAGTGGTATCCCTCCAGGAGCGGGGGGGCGGGATACGCAGTATTTT.

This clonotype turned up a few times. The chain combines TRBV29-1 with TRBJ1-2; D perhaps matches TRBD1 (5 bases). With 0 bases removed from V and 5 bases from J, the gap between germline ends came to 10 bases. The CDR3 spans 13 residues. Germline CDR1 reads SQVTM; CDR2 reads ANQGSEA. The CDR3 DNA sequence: TGCAGCGTTGAAGATCGGGGGAGGTATGGCTACACCTTC. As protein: CSVEDRGRYGYTF.

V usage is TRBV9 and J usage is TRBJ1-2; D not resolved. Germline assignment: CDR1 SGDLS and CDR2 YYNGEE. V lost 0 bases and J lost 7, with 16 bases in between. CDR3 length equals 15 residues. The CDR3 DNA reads TGTGCCAGCAGCGTAGGTCCAGGTGCGCGATTTGGCTACACCTTC. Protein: CASSVGPGARFGYTF.

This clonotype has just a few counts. DNA of the CDR3: TGTGCCAGCAGTCCAGGGGGCAGTCGGAACATTCAGTACTTC. It encodes CASSPGGSRNIQYF. This chain joins TRBV6-6 and TRBJ2-4, with 8 bases aligning to TRBD1. This CDR3 spans 14 amino acids. With 5 bases clipped from V and 7 bases from J, the junction kept 7 bases outside the gene matches. CDR1 is MNHNY, CDR2 SVGAGI, per germline (reference sequence).

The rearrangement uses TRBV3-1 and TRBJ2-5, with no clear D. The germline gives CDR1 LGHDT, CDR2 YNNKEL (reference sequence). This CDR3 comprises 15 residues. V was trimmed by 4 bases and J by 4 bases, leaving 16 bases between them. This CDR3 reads CASSPKYRGRETQYF. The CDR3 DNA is TGTGCCAGCAGCCCTAAATACAGAGGACGAGAGACCCAGTACTTC.

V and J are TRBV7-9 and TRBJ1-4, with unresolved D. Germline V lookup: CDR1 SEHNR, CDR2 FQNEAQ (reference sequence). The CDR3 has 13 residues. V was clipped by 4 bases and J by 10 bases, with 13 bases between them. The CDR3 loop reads CASSSRNSGKLFF. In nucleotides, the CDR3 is TGTGCCAGCAGCTCTCGAAATTCGGGAAAACTGTTTTTT.

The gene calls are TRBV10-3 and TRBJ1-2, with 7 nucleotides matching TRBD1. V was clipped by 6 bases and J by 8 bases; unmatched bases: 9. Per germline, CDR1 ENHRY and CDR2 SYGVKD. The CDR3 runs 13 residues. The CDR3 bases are TGTGCCATCAGGACAGGGTTGAGCTACGGCTACACCTTC. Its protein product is CAIRTGLSYGYTF.

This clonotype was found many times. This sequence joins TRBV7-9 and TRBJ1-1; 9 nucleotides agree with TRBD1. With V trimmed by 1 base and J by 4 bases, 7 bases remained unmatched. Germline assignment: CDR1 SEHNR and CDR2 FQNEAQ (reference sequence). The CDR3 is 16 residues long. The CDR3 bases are TGTGCCAGCAGCTTAGGGTCGGACAGGGGCGGCACTGAAGCTTTCTTT. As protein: CASSLGSDRGGTEAFF.

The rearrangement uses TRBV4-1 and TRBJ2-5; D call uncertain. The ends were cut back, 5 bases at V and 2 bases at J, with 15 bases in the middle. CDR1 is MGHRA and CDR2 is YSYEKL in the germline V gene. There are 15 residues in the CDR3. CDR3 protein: CASSTGPGRQETQYF. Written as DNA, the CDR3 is TGCGCCAGCAGCACGGGCCCTGGACGACAAGAGACCCAGTACTTC.

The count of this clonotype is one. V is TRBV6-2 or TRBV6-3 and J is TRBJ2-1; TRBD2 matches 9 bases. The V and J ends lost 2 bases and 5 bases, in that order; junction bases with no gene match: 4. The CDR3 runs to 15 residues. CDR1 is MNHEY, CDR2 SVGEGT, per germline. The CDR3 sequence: CASSYVAGVNNEQFF. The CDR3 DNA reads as TGTGCCAGCAGTTACGTAGCGGGGGTTAACAATGAGCAGTTCTTC.

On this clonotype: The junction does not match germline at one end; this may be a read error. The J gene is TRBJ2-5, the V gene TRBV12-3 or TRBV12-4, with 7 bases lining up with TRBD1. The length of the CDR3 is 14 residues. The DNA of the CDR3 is TGTGCCTGCAGTTTGGACAGGATGGAAGAGACCCAGTACTTC. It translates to CACSLDRMEETQYF.